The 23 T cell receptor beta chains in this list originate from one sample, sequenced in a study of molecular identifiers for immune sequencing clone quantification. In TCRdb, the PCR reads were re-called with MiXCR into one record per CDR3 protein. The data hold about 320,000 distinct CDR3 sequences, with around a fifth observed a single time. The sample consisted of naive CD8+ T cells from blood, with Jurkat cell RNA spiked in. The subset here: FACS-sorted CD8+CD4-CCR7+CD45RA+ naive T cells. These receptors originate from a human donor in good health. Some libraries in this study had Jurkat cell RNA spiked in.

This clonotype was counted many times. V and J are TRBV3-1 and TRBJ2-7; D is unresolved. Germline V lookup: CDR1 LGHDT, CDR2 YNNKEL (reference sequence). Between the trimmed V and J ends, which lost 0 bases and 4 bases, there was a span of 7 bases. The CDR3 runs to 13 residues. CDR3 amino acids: CASSQESWYEQYF. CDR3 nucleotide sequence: TGTGCCAGCAGCCAAGAAAGTTGGTACGAGCAGTACTTC.

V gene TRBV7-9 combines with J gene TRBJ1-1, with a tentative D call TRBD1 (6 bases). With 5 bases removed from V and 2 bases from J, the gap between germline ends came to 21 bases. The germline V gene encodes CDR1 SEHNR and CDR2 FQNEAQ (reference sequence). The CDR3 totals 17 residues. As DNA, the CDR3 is TGTGCCAGCAGCGCCCGCGTAGAAGACAGGATCAACACTGAAGCTTTCTTT. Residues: CASSARVEDRINTEAFF.

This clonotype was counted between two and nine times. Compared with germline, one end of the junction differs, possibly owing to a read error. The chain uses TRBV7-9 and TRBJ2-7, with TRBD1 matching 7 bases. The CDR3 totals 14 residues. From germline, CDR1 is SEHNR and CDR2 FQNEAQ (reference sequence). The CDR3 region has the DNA TGTGCCGGCAGCTTAGGGGACAGAACCTACGAGCAGTACTTC. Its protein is CAGSLGDRTYEQYF.

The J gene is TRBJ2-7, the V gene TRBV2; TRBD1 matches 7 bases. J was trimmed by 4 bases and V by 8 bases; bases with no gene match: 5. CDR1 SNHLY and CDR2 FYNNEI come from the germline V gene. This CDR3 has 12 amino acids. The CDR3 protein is CASGTASYEQYF. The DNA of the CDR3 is TGTGCCAGCGGGACAGCGAGTTACGAGCAGTACTTC.

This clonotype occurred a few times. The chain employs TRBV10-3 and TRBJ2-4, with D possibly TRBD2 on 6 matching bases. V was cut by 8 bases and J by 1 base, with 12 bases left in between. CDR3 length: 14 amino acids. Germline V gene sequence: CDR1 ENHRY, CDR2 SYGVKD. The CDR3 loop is CAIADREAKNIQYF. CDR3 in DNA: TGTGCCATCGCAGACCGGGAGGCCAAAAACATTCAGTACTTC.

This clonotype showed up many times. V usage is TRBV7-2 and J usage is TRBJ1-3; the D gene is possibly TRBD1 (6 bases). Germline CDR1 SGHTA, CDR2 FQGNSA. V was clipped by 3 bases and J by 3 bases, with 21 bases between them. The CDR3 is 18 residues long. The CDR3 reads CASSFLGGPRGGGNTIYF. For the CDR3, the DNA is TGTGCCAGCAGCTTCTTAGGGGGGCCTAGGGGTGGTGGAAACACCATATATTTT.

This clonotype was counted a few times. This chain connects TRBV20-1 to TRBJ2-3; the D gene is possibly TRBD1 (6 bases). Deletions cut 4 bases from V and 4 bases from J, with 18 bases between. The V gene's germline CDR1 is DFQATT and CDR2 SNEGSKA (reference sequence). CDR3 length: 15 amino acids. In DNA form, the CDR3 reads TGCAGTGCTACGCGTTGCAGGGGCATGGCAGATACGCAGTATTTT. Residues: CSATRCRGMADTQYF.

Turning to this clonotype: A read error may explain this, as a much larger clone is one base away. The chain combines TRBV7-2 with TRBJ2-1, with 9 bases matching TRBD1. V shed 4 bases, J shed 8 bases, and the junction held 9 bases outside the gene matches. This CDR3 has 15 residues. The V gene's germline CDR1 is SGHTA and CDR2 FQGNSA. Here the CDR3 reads CASSSPGQGIHEQFF. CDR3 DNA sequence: TGTGCCAGCAGCTCACCGGGACAGGGTATCCATGAGCAGTTCTTC.

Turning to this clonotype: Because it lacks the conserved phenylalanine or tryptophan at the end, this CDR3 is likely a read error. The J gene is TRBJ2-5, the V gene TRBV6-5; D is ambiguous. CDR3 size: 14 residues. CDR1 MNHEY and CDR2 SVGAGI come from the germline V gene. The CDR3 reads CTSSYATMGETQYY. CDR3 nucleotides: TGTACCAGCAGTTACGCGACGATGGGGGAGACCCAGTACTAC.

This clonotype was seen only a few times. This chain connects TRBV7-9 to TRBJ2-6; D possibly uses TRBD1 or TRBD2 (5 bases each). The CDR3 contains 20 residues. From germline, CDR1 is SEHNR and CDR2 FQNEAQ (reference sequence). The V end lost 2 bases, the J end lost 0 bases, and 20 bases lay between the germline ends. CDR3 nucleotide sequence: TGTGCCAGCAGCTTATTCAGACTCGGGACGAATCGCTCTGGGGCCAACGTCCTGACTTTC. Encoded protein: CASSLFRLGTNRSGANVLTF.

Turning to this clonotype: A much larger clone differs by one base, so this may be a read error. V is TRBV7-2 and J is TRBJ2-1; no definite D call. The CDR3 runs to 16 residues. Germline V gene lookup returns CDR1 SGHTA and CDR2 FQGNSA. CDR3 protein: CAGSPHPGLSYNEQFF. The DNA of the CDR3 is TGTGCCGGCAGCCCGCACCCGGGTCTCTCCTACAATGAGCAGTTCTTC.

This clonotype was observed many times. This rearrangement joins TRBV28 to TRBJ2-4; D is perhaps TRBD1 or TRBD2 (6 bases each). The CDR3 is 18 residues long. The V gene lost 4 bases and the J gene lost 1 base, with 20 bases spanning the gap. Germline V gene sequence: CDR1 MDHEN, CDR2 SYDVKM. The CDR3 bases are TGTGCCAGCAGTTATAAATACAGGGAGGTCGGGGCCAAAAACATTCAGTACTTC. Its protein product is CASSYKYREVGAKNIQYF.

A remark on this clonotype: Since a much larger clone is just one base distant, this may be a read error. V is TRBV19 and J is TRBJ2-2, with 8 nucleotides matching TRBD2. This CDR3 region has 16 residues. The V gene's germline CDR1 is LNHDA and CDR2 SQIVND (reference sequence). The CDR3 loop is CASSILLAENTGELSF. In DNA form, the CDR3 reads TGTGCCAGTAGTATTCTACTAGCGGAGAACACCGGGGAGCTGTCTTTT.

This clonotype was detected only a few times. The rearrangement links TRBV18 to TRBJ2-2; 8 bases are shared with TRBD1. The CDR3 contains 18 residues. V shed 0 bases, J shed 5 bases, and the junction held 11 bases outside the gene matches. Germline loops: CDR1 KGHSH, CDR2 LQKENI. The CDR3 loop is CASSPPQGARSRTGELFF. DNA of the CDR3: TGTGCCAGCTCACCACCGCAGGGGGCAAGAAGCCGAACCGGGGAGCTGTTTTTT.

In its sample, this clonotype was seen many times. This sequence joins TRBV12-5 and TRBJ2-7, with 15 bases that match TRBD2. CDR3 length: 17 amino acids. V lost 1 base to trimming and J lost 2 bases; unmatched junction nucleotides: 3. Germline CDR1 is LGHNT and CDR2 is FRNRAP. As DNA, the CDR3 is TGTGCTAGTGGTTTGGACCGGACTAGCGGGGGGGCCTACGAGCAGTACTTC. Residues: CASGLDRTSGGAYEQYF. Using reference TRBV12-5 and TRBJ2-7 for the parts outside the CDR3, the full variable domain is DARVTQTPRHKVTEMGQEVTMRCQPILGHNTVFWYRQTMMQGLELLAYFRNRAPLDDSGMPKDRFSAEMPDATLATLKIQPSEPRDSAVYFCASGLDRTSGGAYEQYFGPGTRLTVT.

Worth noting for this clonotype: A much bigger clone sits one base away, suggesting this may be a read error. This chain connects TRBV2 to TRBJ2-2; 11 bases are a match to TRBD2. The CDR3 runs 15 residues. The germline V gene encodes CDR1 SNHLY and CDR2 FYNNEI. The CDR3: CASSLPGLADGELVF. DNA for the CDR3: TGTGCCAGCAGTCTTCCGGGACTAGCGGACGGGGAGCTGGTTTTT.

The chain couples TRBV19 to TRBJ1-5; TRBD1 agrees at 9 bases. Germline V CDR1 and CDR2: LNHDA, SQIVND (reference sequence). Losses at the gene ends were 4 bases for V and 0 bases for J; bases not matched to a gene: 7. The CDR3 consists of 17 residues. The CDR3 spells CASSNFKGQGSNQPQHF. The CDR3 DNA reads TGTGCCAGTAGTAATTTTAAGGGACAGGGTAGCAATCAGCCCCAGCATTTT.

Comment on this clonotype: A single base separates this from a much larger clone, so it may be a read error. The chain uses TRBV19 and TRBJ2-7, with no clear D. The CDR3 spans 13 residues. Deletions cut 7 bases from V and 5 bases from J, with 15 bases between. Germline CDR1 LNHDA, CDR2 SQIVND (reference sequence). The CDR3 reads CASTPGPAHEQYF. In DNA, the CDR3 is TGTGCCAGTACCCCCGGGCCTGCCCACGAGCAGTACTTC.

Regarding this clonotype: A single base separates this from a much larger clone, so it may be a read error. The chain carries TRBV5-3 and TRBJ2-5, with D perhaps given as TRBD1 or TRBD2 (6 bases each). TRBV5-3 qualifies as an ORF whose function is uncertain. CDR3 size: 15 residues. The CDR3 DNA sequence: TGTGCCAGCAGCTTCCTTGGGGGGCTGGAAGAGACCCAGTACTTC. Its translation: CASSFLGGLEETQYF.

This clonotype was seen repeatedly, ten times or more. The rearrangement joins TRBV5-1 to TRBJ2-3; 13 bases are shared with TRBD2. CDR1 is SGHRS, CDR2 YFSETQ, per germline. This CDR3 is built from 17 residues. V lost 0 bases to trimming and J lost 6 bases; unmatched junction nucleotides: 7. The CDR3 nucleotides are TGCGCCAGCAGCTTGGCCCGGGGACTAGCGGGGCTGGATACGCAGTATTTT. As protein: CASSLARGLAGLDTQYF.

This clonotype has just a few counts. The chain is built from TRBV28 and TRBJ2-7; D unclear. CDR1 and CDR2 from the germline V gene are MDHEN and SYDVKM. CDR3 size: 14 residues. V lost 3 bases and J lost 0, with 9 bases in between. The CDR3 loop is CASSFMWSSYEQYF. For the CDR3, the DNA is TGTGCCAGCAGTTTTATGTGGAGCTCCTACGAGCAGTACTTC.

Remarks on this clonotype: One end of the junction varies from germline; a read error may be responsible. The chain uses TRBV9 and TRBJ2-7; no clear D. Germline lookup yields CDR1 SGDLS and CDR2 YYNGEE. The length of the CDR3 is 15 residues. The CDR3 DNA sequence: TGTGCCAGCAGCGTAGGGTGGCCCGGCAACTACGAGCGGTACTTC. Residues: CASSVGWPGNYERYF.

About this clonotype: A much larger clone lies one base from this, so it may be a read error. The CDR3 nucleotides read TGTGCCAGCAGGAGGTATGATGCGCAGTATTTT. As protein: CASRRYDAQYF. This chain connects TRBV28 to TRBJ2-3; no clear D. The ends were cut back, 6 bases at V and 10 bases at J, with 11 bases in the middle. CDR3 size: 11 residues. Per germline, CDR1 MDHEN and CDR2 SYDVKM.